The present T cell receptor (beta chain) was sequenced within a study of beta chain features in type 1 diabetes. For the study at large: Researchers looked at over 100,000,000 sorted cells across all samples. Overall study results and limits: Fewer insertions but more deletions were seen at VDJ junctions in type 1 diabetes patients.

This clone was counted ten times or more. Antigen specificity is unknown. Investigators reverse transcribed all isolated RNA, so they sequenced expressed TCRB transcripts. Using immunoSEQ multiplex PCR, the repertoire was profiled, and TCRdb retains in-frame clones only, with some absent. In the table there are approximately 200,000 clones, around 10% of which are singletons. What was sequenced was naive CD4+ T cells from blood. This TCR was sampled from a woman under 30 in good health.

The CDR3 nucleotides are TGCGCCAGCAGCCCTGGACTAGCGAGAACCTACGAGCAGTACTTC. Translating it yields CASSPGLARTYEQYF. The chain links TRBV4-1 to TRBJ2-7; 9 bases align to TRBD2. Looked up from germline, CDR1 is MGHRA and CDR2 is YSYEKL. The V gene end was trimmed by 4 bases and the J gene end by 2 bases; junction bases not matched to a gene: 6. The length of the CDR3 is 15 residues.